The clone carrying this TCR beta chain was counted a single time. Participant-given clinical history determined each cohort assignment. This record belongs to a study of blood T cell repertoires in COVID-19. Across the whole study: The United States, Italy and Spain supplied acute and convalescent COVID-19 samples. PBMCs, B-cell-depleted T cells, or T cells were the source of the cDNA or gDNA that made up the material.

CDR1 is LNHDA, CDR2 SQIVND, per germline (reference sequence). Trimming took 7 bases from V and 0 from J, leaving 12 bases between them. CDR3 length: 15 amino acids. Using immunoSEQ multiplex PCR, the repertoire was profiled, and TCRdb retains in-frame clones only, with some absent. The sample records about 390,000 clones, around nine tenths being singletons. The sample was PBMCs or T cells enriched from blood (not recorded which). The chain carries TRBV19 and TRBJ1-4; a weak D match, TRBD1 (6 bases). This TCR derives from a woman in her forties or fifties who had recovered from COVID-19. CDR3 region: CASNTGFATNEKLFF. In DNA, the CDR3 is TGTGCCAGTAATACAGGGTTTGCAACTAATGAAAAACTGTTTTTT. Supplemented by reference TRBV19 and TRBJ1-4, the full variable domain reads DGGITQSPKYLFRKEGQNVTLSCEQNLNHDAMYWYRQDPGQGLRLIYYSQIVNDFQKGDIAEGYSVSREKKESFPLTVTSAQKNPTAFYLCASNTGFATNEKLFFGSGTQLSVL.